The clone carrying this T cell receptor beta chain came up many times. The data were obtained in a study of spatial heterogeneity in lung cancer. Looking at the study overall: Untreated early-stage non-small cell lung cancer patients, over 55 in total, were the donors. Where they were available, follow-up PBMC samples were sequenced, at a median of approximately two years after resection. Detected sequences consistently included more beta-chain ones than alpha-chain ones.

Documented time point: blood at routine non-recurrence follow-up after resection. TCRs were sequenced from unsorted whole RNA of tumor, nontumor lung or PBMC. TCRdb called the 5' RACE reads again in MiXCR, with one record for every CDR3 protein. The table has 110,000 or so distinct CDR3 sequences, 9.5% to 14% seen once. CDR3 length equals 14 residues. Germline lookup yields CDR1 MNHEY and CDR2 SVGEGT. The V end was cut by 4 bases, the J end by 3 bases, with 13 bases between. The origin of this receptor is a female donor with early-stage non-small cell lung cancer. The V call is TRBV6-2 or TRBV6-3, the J call TRBJ2-7; D may be TRBD1 or TRBD2 (6 bases each). The sequenced sample was PBMCs, obtained at follow-up. CDR3 region: CASSSRGTSYEQYV. CDR3 bases: TGTGCCAGCAGTTCCCGCGGGACAAGCTACGAGCAGTACGTC.